Following are 8 T cell receptor beta chains from one sample sequenced in a study of high-grade serous ovarian cancer treatment subgroups. Tumor tissue was taken before any definitive surgery or chemotherapy was given. TCRdb keeps only in-frame clones here, not all; method: immunoSEQ multiplex PCR. In the table there are roughly 9,000 clones, more than 85% of which are singletons. Sequencing was carried out using tumor tissue. Receptors originate from a human donor with high-grade serous ovarian cancer.

A word on this clone: This same CDR3 is encoded by further DNA sequences in the sample. V usage is TRBV6-1 and J usage is TRBJ2-7; 9 bases match TRBD2. This CDR3 has 14 amino acids. Trimming removed 6 bases from V and 3 bases from J; junction bases left unmatched: 6. The germline gives CDR1 MNHNS, CDR2 SASEGT. CDR3 protein: CASRRLAESYEQYF. The CDR3 coding sequence is TGTGCCAGCAGGAGACTAGCGGAAAGCTACGAGCAGTACTTC.

The chain couples TRBV7-8 to TRBJ2-7, with D possibly matching TRBD1 (5 bases). V was clipped by 5 bases and J by 9 bases, with 20 bases between them. Looked up from germline, CDR1 is SGHVS and CDR2 is FQNEAQ. CDR3 length equals 14 residues. The CDR3 sequence: CASSPGAILRGQYF. In DNA, the CDR3 is TGTGCCAGCAGCCCTGGGGCCATTCTCAGAGGGCAGTACTTC. The whole variable domain, remainder taken from reference TRBV7-8 and TRBJ2-7, is GAGVSQSPRYKVAKRGQDVALRCDPISGHVSLFWYQQALGQGPEFLTYFQNEAQLDKSGLPSDRFFAERPEGSVSTLKIQRTQQEDSAVYLCASSPGAILRGQYFGPGTRLTVT.

This clone was found once. The genes are TRBV4-3 and TRBJ2-3; possible D gene TRBD2, 5 bases. The germline V gene has CDR1 LGHNA and CDR2 YSLEER. The CDR3 runs to 13 residues. V lost 4 bases and J lost 6, with 11 bases in between. The CDR3 DNA is TGCGCCAGCAGCCCTACGGGGTTTGATACGCAGTATTTT. As protein: CASSPTGFDTQYF.

The CDR3 DNA is TGCGCCAGCAGCCCAAGAAGCCAAGAGACCCAGTACTTC. This encodes CASSPRSQETQYF. The V gene is TRBV5-1, the J gene TRBJ2-5; the D is unclear. Germline V gene data show CDR1 as SGHRS and CDR2 as YFSETQ. CDR3 length: 13 residues. The V gene lost 4 bases and the J gene lost 1 base, with 8 bases spanning the gap.

In its sample, this clone was seen a few times. The DNA of the CDR3 is TGTGCCAGCAGCTTTACCCGGGACAACACCTACGAGCAGTACTTC. Amino acid sequence: CASSFTRDNTYEQYF. The rearrangement links TRBV11-3 to TRBJ2-7, with D tentatively TRBD1 (6 bases). The CDR3 covers 15 residues. The germline CDR1 and CDR2 sequences are SGHNT and YENEEA. Trimming removed 3 bases from V and 2 bases from J, with 14 bases in between.

The V gene is TRBV19, the J gene TRBJ1-5; D perhaps matches TRBD1 (6 bases). Germline V gene sequence: CDR1 LNHDA, CDR2 SQIVND (reference sequence). Deletions cut 5 bases from V and 4 bases from J, with 18 bases between. The CDR3 runs to 16 residues. The CDR3 nucleotides are TGTGCCAGTAGTGGCACTCGACAGGTTCGGAATCAGCCCCAGCATTTT. Residues: CASSGTRQVRNQPQHF.

The V gene is TRBV6-1, the J gene TRBJ1-2, with TRBD1 identical over 7 bases. This CDR3 is built from 13 residues. The ends lost 1 base at V and 4 bases at J; junction bases unmatched: 0. Germline CDR1 reads MNHNS; CDR2 reads SASEGT. This CDR3 reads CASSEDRGYGYTF. The CDR3 DNA reads TGTGCCAGCAGTGAAGACAGGGGCTATGGCTACACCTTC.

This clone was observed a few times. The chain links TRBV15 to TRBJ2-5, with 7 bases aligning to TRBD2. This CDR3 contains 13 residues. J was trimmed by 4 bases and V by 1 base; bases with no gene match: 0. The V gene's germline CDR1 is LNHNV and CDR2 YYDKDF (reference sequence). This CDR3 is CATSRAGGETQYF. DNA for the CDR3: TGTGCCACCAGCAGAGCGGGGGGAGAGACCCAGTACTTC.